These 28 T cell receptor beta chains originate from one sample sequenced in a study of cytomegalovirus exposure and HLA in healthy donors. Primers for the PCR totalled 60 Vbeta and 13 Jbeta. The assay was immunoSEQ multiplex PCR, and TCRdb's table has in-frame clones only and misses some. The data show some 150,000 clones, about four fifths seen once. The sequencing sample was made of PBMCs. The receptors stem from a woman aged 18 to 35 in good health and CMV-seropositive.

The gene calls are TRBV15 and TRBJ2-7; tentative D call: TRBD1 (6 bases). The CDR3 has 15 amino acids. The germline V gene has CDR1 LNHNV and CDR2 YYDKDF (reference sequence). Trimming took off 2 bases at V and 4 bases at J, with 15 bases between the two ends. CDR3 DNA sequence: TGTGCCACCAGCAGAAACAGGGTGGGCATTTACGAGCAGTACTTC. It yields the protein CATSRNRVGIYEQYF.

The J gene is TRBJ1-2, the V gene TRBV7-9; 7 positions agree with TRBD1. The germline V gene has CDR1 SEHNR and CDR2 FQNEAQ (reference sequence). V gave up 8 bases and J gave up 8 bases; unmatched junction bases: 14. The CDR3 runs to 14 residues. Here the CDR3 reads CASRQLDRARGYTF. CDR3 coding DNA: TGTGCCAGCCGCCAACTCGACAGGGCGCGGGGCTACACCTTC.

V and J are TRBV7-9 and TRBJ2-7; D is undetermined. V lost 1 base and J lost 4, with 17 bases in between. CDR3 length: 16 residues. CDR1 is SEHNR and CDR2 is FQNEAQ in the germline V gene (reference sequence). CDR3 DNA sequence: TGTGCCAGCAGCTTAGTCGTTGGAGCCGCACGATACGAGCAGTACTTC. It codes for CASSLVVGAARYEQYF.

The chain has TRBV28 and TRBJ2-1; 8 nucleotides match TRBD2. CDR3 length: 16 residues. The V gene's germline CDR1 is MDHEN and CDR2 SYDVKM. The junction had 5 bases not matched to a gene; V was cut back by 3 bases and J by 1 base. The CDR3 bases are TGTGCCAGCAGTTTCTTGACTAGCGCATCCTACAATGAGCAGTTCTTC. This sequence encodes CASSFLTSASYNEQFF.

This clone was seen only a few times. The chain employs TRBV9 and TRBJ2-3; TRBD2 matches 15 bases. The V and J ends lost 3 bases and 6 bases, in that order; junction bases with no gene match: 5. Germline V gene sequence: CDR1 SGDLS, CDR2 YYNGEE. The CDR3 runs to 16 residues. CDR3 coding DNA: TGTGCCAGCAGCGGGGGACTAGCGGGGGGTAGCGATACGCAGTATTTT. The encoded protein is CASSGGLAGGSDTQYF.

This clone has just one count. The chain recombines TRBV20-1 with TRBJ2-5, with D unclear. The CDR3 extends over 11 amino acids. CDR1 DFQATT and CDR2 SNEGSKA come from the germline V gene (reference sequence). The V end lost 8 bases, the J end lost 7 bases, and 14 bases lay between the germline ends. CDR3 nucleotides: TGCAGTTGCTTAAGTGCAGGGACCCAGTACTTC. Its protein product is CSCLSAGTQYF.

As for this clone: Its ends do not fully match the called genes, so a read error is possible. The gene calls are TRBV5-6 and TRBJ2-7; TRBD2 matches at 13 bases. Germline loops: CDR1 SGHDT, CDR2 YYEEEE. The CDR3 is 18 residues long. CDR3 residues: CASSSNRGLAGASYDQYF. CDR3 DNA: TGTGCCAGCAGCTCTAACCGTGGACTAGCGGGGGCCTCCTACGATCAGTACTTC.

The chain employs TRBV5-1 and TRBJ2-5, with 7 bases lining up with TRBD1. V lost 2 bases, J lost 3 bases, and 10 bases stayed unmatched. The germline V gene has CDR1 SGHRS and CDR2 YFSETQ. The CDR3 contains 16 residues. This chain's CDR3 is CASSFLSGTEEETQYF. DNA for the CDR3: TGCGCCAGCAGCTTCCTTTCGGGGACAGAAGAAGAGACCCAGTACTTC.

The CDR3 DNA follows: TGTGCCAGCAGCCGGGACGGAGGGGACGGTGAGCAGTTCTTC. Translated, it gives CASSRDGGDGEQFF. The V gene is TRBV5-4, the J gene TRBJ2-1; D is perhaps TRBD2 (6 bases). From germline, CDR1 is SGHNT and CDR2 YYREEE (reference sequence). Trimming stripped 4 bases from V and 9 bases from J, with 17 bases between. CDR3 length: 14 residues. The full variable domain, rest sourced from reference TRBV5-4 and TRBJ2-1, is ETGVTQSPTHLIKTRGQQVTLRCSSQSGHNTVSWYQQALGQGPQFIFQYYREEENGRGNFPPRFSGLQFPNYSSELNVNALELDDSALYLCASSRDGGDGEQFFGPGTRLTVL.

The V gene is TRBV18, the J gene TRBJ2-7, with 11 positions matching TRBD2. The V segment lost 6 bases and the J segment 2 bases; nucleotides outside the gene matches: 9. This CDR3 has 16 amino acids. CDR1 KGHSH and CDR2 LQKENI come from the germline V gene. The CDR3: CASSRATSGGPYEQYF. The CDR3 nucleotides read TGTGCCAGCTCGCGTGCTACTAGCGGGGGACCCTACGAGCAGTACTTC.

The chain carries TRBV2 and TRBJ1-5; 7 positions match TRBD1. V lost 4 bases and J lost 6; bases outside the gene matches: 3. The CDR3 is 13 residues long. Looked up from germline, CDR1 is SNHLY and CDR2 is FYNNEI. CDR3 bases: TGTGCCAGCAGTGGACAGGGCACTCAGCCCCAGCATTTT. This codes for CASSGQGTQPQHF.

This clone was recorded a few times. V and J are TRBV28 and TRBJ1-3, with D unclear. V lost 3 bases to trimming and J lost 4 bases, with 4 bases between them. The CDR3 spans 12 residues. Per the germline V gene, CDR1 is MDHEN and CDR2 is SYDVKM. CDR3: CASSLEGNTIYF. DNA of the CDR3: TGTGCCAGCAGTTTGGAGGGAAACACCATATATTTT.

The sample holds a few counts of this clone. In nucleotides, the CDR3 is TGTGCCAGCAGCTTGGCCCCTCCGGGACAGGTGAACACTGAAGCTTTCTTT. As protein: CASSLAPPGQVNTEAFF. The chain carries TRBV5-4 and TRBJ1-1; TRBD1 matches 8 bases. In germline, CDR1 is SGHNT, CDR2 YYREEE (reference sequence). After removal of 0 bases from V and 0 bases from J, the junction contained 7 bases not matched to a gene. The CDR3 is made up of 17 amino acids.

This chain uses TRBV5-1 with TRBJ2-3, with a weak D call TRBD1 (5 bases). Germline V gene sequence: CDR1 SGHRS, CDR2 YFSETQ. V was clipped by 3 bases and J by 0 bases, with 23 bases between them. The CDR3 totals 19 residues. CDR3 in amino acids: CASSSGRPRDYSSTDTQYF. The CDR3 nucleotides are TGCGCCAGCAGCTCGGGCCGGCCCAGGGATTATAGTAGCACAGATACGCAGTATTTT.

The genes are TRBV19 and TRBJ2-7, with D possibly being TRBD1 (6 bases). V lost 2 bases to trimming and J lost 3 bases, with 11 bases between them. Germline CDR1 LNHDA, CDR2 SQIVND (reference sequence). The CDR3 contains 14 residues. In DNA form, the CDR3 reads TGTGCCAGTAGTATATCAGGGGACAACTACGAGCAGTACTTC. This translates into CASSISGDNYEQYF.

The genes are TRBV7-2 and TRBJ2-1; weak D call: TRBD2 (6 bases). In germline, CDR1 is SGHTA, CDR2 FQGNSA. V lost 1 base to trimming and J lost 0 bases, with 13 bases between them. This CDR3 is 17 amino acids long. CDR3 loop: CASSLEAGPPSYNEQFF. The CDR3 DNA is TGTGCCAGCAGCTTAGAGGCGGGACCACCCTCCTACAATGAGCAGTTCTTC.

A single count supports this clone. The chain links TRBV4-2 to TRBJ1-2, with 7 nucleotides matching TRBD1. CDR1 is LGHNA and CDR2 is YNFKEQ in the germline V gene. The CDR3 spans 15 residues. V was clipped by 0 bases and J by 2 bases; unmatched bases: 3. CDR3 sequence: CASSQDLGQNYGYTF. The CDR3 DNA sequence: TGTGCCAGCAGCCAAGATCTGGGACAGAACTATGGCTACACCTTC.

This clone was found once. The chain carries TRBV6-1 and TRBJ2-7; D remains ambiguous. Trimming took 2 bases from V and 4 from J, leaving 6 bases between them. The CDR3 covers 12 residues. Germline CDR1 reads MNHNS; CDR2 reads SASEGT. CDR3 DNA: TGTGCCAGCAGTGAAAGCTGGTACGAGCAGTACTTC. Its translation is CASSESWYEQYF.

The V call is TRBV10-3, the J call TRBJ1-1; 8 bases fit TRBD1. In germline, CDR1 is ENHRY, CDR2 SYGVKD. The CDR3 is 14 residues long. V lost 4 bases, J lost 1 base, and 2 bases stayed unmatched. The chain's CDR3 is CAISADRGNTEAFF. In nucleotides, the CDR3 is TGTGCCATCAGTGCAGACAGGGGGAACACTGAAGCTTTCTTT.

The chain's CDR3 is CASSLYSGNFPYGYTF. DNA for the CDR3: TGTGCCAGCAGTTTATACTCAGGGAACTTCCCCTATGGCTACACCTTC. This chain links TRBV27 with TRBJ1-2, with a tentative D call TRBD1 (5 bases). The CDR3 sequence is 16 residues long. Trimming stripped 1 base from V and 4 bases from J, with 16 bases between. The V gene's germline CDR1 is MNHEY and CDR2 SMNVEV (reference sequence).

J is TRBJ2-5 and V is TRBV6-1; D might be TRBD2 (7 bases). The CDR3 length is 14 residues. Germline CDR1 is MNHNS and CDR2 is SASEGT. V was shortened by 8 bases and J by 3 bases, with 16 bases between the two germline ends. CDR3 DNA sequence: TGTGCCAGCGCCGTAGGGGGGGGTAAAGAGACCCAGTACTTC. It encodes CASAVGGGKETQYF.

The chain carries TRBV7-6 and TRBJ1-3; 8 bases match TRBD1. The CDR3 sequence is 16 residues long. From germline, CDR1 is SGHVS and CDR2 FNYEAQ. V trimming: 1 base; J trimming: 0 bases; junction bases outside the gene matches: 2. CDR3 loop: CASSLVRGPSGNTIYF. DNA of the CDR3: TGTGCCAGCAGCTTAGTCAGGGGGCCCTCTGGAAACACCATATATTTT.

The V gene is TRBV4-2, the J gene TRBJ1-6; D ambiguous. Trimming took off 0 bases at V and 3 bases at J, with 12 bases between the two ends. The CDR3 extends over 17 amino acids. Germline CDR1 reads LGHNA; CDR2 reads YNFKEQ. The CDR3 is CASSQDRMRSYNSPLHF. Written as DNA, the CDR3 is TGTGCCAGCAGCCAAGATAGGATGAGGAGCTATAATTCACCCCTCCACTTT.

The genes are TRBV7-9 and TRBJ2-1, with 7 bases that match TRBD2. From germline, CDR1 is SEHNR and CDR2 FQNEAQ (reference sequence). CDR3 length equals 13 residues. The ends lost 5 bases at V and 8 bases at J; junction bases unmatched: 6. CDR3 sequence (DNA): TGTGCCAGCAGCCCAGAGGGAGGGGATGAGCAGTTCTTC. Translation: CASSPEGGDEQFF.

The rearrangement uses TRBV5-1 and TRBJ1-2; D may be TRBD1 (6 bases). This CDR3 region has 14 residues. V was trimmed by 0 bases and J by 6 bases, leaving 12 bases between them. Germline-derived CDR1 and CDR2 are SGHRS and YFSETQ. In nucleotides, the CDR3 is TGCGCCAGCAGCTTGGGAGGCGGGGGCGATGGCTACACCTTC. This translates into CASSLGGGGDGYTF.

The V call is TRBV5-1, the J call TRBJ2-7; TRBD1 matches at 8 bases. CDR1 is SGHRS and CDR2 is YFSETQ in the germline V gene. Trimming took 4 bases from V and 3 from J; bases not matched to a gene: 12. The CDR3 loop spans 16 amino acids. CDR3: CASSRTPGQEIYEQYF. CDR3 coding DNA: TGCGCCAGCAGCCGCACTCCGGGACAGGAAATCTACGAGCAGTACTTC.

The chain has TRBV13 and TRBJ1-1; the D gene is possibly TRBD1 (5 bases). The germline gives CDR1 PRHDT, CDR2 FYEKMQ (reference sequence). CDR3 length: 13 amino acids. V was trimmed by 5 bases and J by 4 bases, leaving 11 bases between them. The CDR3 nucleotides read TGTGCCAGCAGCACAGGACACCGCACTGAAGCTTTCTTT. Translating it yields CASSTGHRTEAFF.

This rearrangement joins TRBV9 to TRBJ2-2, with TRBD2 matching over 11 bases. V lost 2 bases, J lost 4 bases, and 1 base stayed unmatched. Germline V CDR1 and CDR2: SGDLS, YYNGEE. This CDR3 is 15 amino acids long. CDR3 sequence reads: CASSVGTSGTGELFF. The CDR3 DNA is TGTGCCAGCAGCGTCGGGACTAGCGGCACCGGGGAGCTGTTTTTT.